The rows below give T cell receptor beta chains drawn from one sample of a study of T cell changes during pregnancy in multiple sclerosis. Method: immunoSEQ multiplex PCR; TCRdb's copy keeps in-frame clones and lacks some. The sample lists about 42,000 clones, approximately 91% occurring once. The sample consisted of CD4+ T cells from peripheral blood mononuclear cells, taken in the second trimester of pregnancy. These receptor sequences come from a female donor in good health, enrolled as a control in a pregnancy study. The CDR3 runs from the conserved cysteine through the conserved F or W. D genes are given only for firm matches. The size entry is marked missing in some rows and otherwise reads once, few, many or a size class.

d_call j_call v_call clone_size cdr3_nt cdr3_aa
- TRBJ2-3 TRBV11-2 - TGTGCCAGCAGATCGACAGGTGCCCGAGATACGCAGTATTTT CASRSTGARDTQYF
- TRBJ2-3 TRBV29-1 - TGCAGCGTTGAAGTTGCGTCGGGCACAGATACGCAGTATTTT CSVEVASGTDTQYF
- TRBJ1-1 TRBV30 - TGTGCCTGGACTCTGAAGGGGAAAGACACTGAAGCTTTCTTT CAWTLKGKDTEAFF
TRBD1 TRBJ1-6 TRBV12-5 - TGTGCTAGTGGTTTGATGACAGGGCTAAATTCACCCCTCCACTTT CASGLMTGLNSPLHF
- TRBJ1-1 TRBV7-9 - TGTGCCAGCAGCCAGCAGGGGAGCACTGAAGCTTTCTTT CASSQQGSTEAFF
TRBD2 TRBJ2-7 TRBV7-9 few TGTGCCAGCAGCTTAGTAGCGGGGCCCGAGCAGTACTTC CASSLVAGPEQYF
- TRBJ2-1 TRBV6-5 - TGTGCCAGCTCATCCGGGCTAGCTACGTACAATGAGCAGTTCTTC CASSSGLATYNEQFF
TRBD2 TRBJ2-3 TRBV2 - TGTGCCAGCAGGGGGGGGACCCCGGGACTAGCGGGAGAAGATACGCAGTATTTT CASRGGTPGLAGEDTQYF
- TRBJ1-1 TRBV6-6 few TGTGCCAGCAGCAGGGATAAGTCTGAAGCTTTCTTT CASSRDKSEAFF
- TRBJ2-7 TRBV7-9 - TGTGCCAGCAGCTTTAGGAGCTCCTACGAGCAGTACTTC CASSFRSSYEQYF
- TRBJ1-1 TRBV4-2 - TGTGCCAGCAGCCAAGACCAGGCCACTGAAGCTTTCTTT CASSQDQATEAFF
- TRBJ1-6 TRBV7-9 - TGTGCCAGCAGCTGGTCGGGTGACAATTCACCCCTCCACTTT CASSWSGDNSPLHF
TRBD1 TRBJ2-3 TRBV15 once TGTGCCACCAGCAGAGAGGGGACAGACACAGATACGCAGTATTTT CATSREGTDTDTQYF
- TRBJ1-6 TRBV6-1 - TGTGCCAGCAGCCCGCGACCCTCGGGGAATTCACCCCTCCACTTT CASSPRPSGNSPLHF
TRBD2 TRBJ2-2 TRBV6-6 - TGTGCCAGCACCCGGATCTGGCTAGCGGGAACCGGGGAGCTGTTTTTT CASTRIWLAGTGELFF
TRBD1 TRBJ1-1 TRBV7-3 - TGTGCCAGCAGCTTCGACAGGGGCACTGAAGCTTTCTTT CASSFDRGTEAFF
- TRBJ2-3 TRBV6-6 - TGTGCCAGCAGTCTCCCGGGACAAGACACAGATACGCAGTATTTT CASSLPGQDTDTQYF